Listed below are T cell receptor beta chains from one sample, sequenced in a study of cytomegalovirus exposure and HLA in healthy donors. Libraries were prepared by immunoSEQ multiplex PCR; TCRdb keeps only in-frame clonotypes and omits some of them. The sample table includes 150,000 or so clones. Input material: PBMCs. These receptors came from a woman aged 60-75 years in good health and CMV-seronegative. The CDR3 runs from the conserved cysteine through the conserved F or W. Fields, in order: J gene, V gene, D gene, CDR3 protein, CDR3 DNA. D genes are given only for firm matches.

TRBJ1-2,TRBV5-4,TRBD1,CASSLYTGTGKNYGYTF,TGTGCCAGCAGCTTGTATACCGGGACAGGGAAAAATTATGGCTACACCTTC
TRBJ2-7,TRBV27,TRBD1,CASSSTGRAYEQYF,TGTGCCAGCAGTTCGACAGGGAGAGCCTACGAGCAGTACTTC
TRBJ2-7,TRBV9,.,CASSEGGGVYEQYF,TGTGCCAGCAGCGAAGGGGGCGGGGTATACGAGCAGTACTTC
TRBJ2-1,TRBV9,TRBD2,CASSVSPSGSTGGQFF,TGTGCCAGCAGCGTATCACCTAGCGGATCCACGGGTGGGCAGTTCTTC
TRBJ1-2,TRBV18,.,CASSPGLQGNYGYTF,TGTGCCAGCTCACCGGGCTTACAGGGAAACTATGGCTACACCTTC
TRBJ1-1,TRBV5-1,.,CASSYDKNTEAFF,TGCGCCAGCAGCTATGACAAGAACACTGAAGCTTTCTTT
TRBJ1-1,TRBV7-3,.,CASSLRPTLGLTNTEAFF,TGTGCCAGCAGCTTACGCCCCACTCTGGGGCTGACGAACACTGAAGCTTTCTTT
TRBJ2-7,TRBV25-1,TRBD1,CASSGGTVGSYEQYF,TGTGCCAGCAGCGGTGGGACAGTCGGTTCCTACGAGCAGTACTTC
TRBJ2-1,TRBV27,.,CASSVTQENEQFF,TGTGCCAGCAGTGTAACACAGGAGAATGAGCAGTTCTTC
TRBJ2-7,TRBV7-9,.,CASSSPTREAYEQYF,TGTGCCAGCAGCTCCCCTACTAGAGAAGCCTACGAGCAGTACTTC
TRBJ2-2,TRBV25-1,.,CASSEYKRLGRTGELVF,TGTGCCAGCAGTGAATATAAGAGACTTGGGCGGACCGGGGAGCTGGTTTTT
TRBJ1-2,TRBV19,.,CASSLSPGTQTNYGYTF,TGTGCCAGTAGTTTGTCGCCCGGGACACAAACGAACTATGGCTACACCTTC
TRBJ2-7,TRBV29-1,TRBD2,CSVGRTSGSEQYF,TGCAGCGTTGGTCGGACTAGCGGGAGCGAGCAGTACTTC
TRBJ2-7,TRBV7-3,TRBD1,CASSATGTGAYEQYF,TGTGCCAGCAGCGCCACCGGGACAGGTGCCTACGAGCAGTACTTC
TRBJ2-6,TRBV2,.,CASSGVNRPSSGANVLTF,TGTGCCAGCAGTGGCGTGAACAGGCCGAGCTCTGGGGCCAACGTCCTGACTTTC
TRBJ1-5,TRBV19,.,CASRDQGTYSNQPQHF,TGTGCCAGTCGAGACCAGGGAACCTATAGCAATCAGCCCCAGCATTTT
TRBJ2-1,TRBV9,.,CASSTRNEQFF,TGTGCCAGCAGCACACGCAATGAGCAGTTCTTC
TRBJ1-5,TRBV19,TRBD1,CASRDRGSYSNQPQHF,TGTGCCAGTCGGGACAGGGGCTCCTATAGCAATCAGCCCCAGCATTTT
TRBJ2-7,TRBV6-5,.,CASSYGWAGEQYF,TGTGCCAGCAGTTATGGTTGGGCGGGCGAGCAGTACTTC
TRBJ1-1,TRBV5-1,.,CASRSDIGAFF,TGCGCCAGCAGATCCGACATCGGCGCTTTCTTT
TRBJ2-1,TRBV5-6,.,CASSLNSYNEQFF,TGTGCCAGCAGCTTGAACAGCTACAATGAGCAGTTCTTC
TRBJ2-1,TRBV5-4,TRBD1,CASSLRQGVYNEQFF,TGTGCCAGCAGCTTGAGACAGGGGGTCTACAATGAGCAGTTCTTC
TRBJ2-1,TRBV6-5,.,CASKLRSSYNEQFF,TGTGCCAGCAAGCTGAGGAGCTCCTACAATGAGCAGTTCTTC
TRBJ2-3,TRBV6-1,TRBD2,CASSESSGGFGTDTQYF,TGTGCCAGCAGTGAATCTAGCGGGGGGTTCGGCACAGATACGCAGTATTTT
TRBJ1-3,TRBV6-1,.,CASLKGVTGNTIYF,TGTGCCAGCCTGAAGGGGGTCACTGGAAACACCATATATTTT
TRBJ2-1,TRBV7-2,.,CASSQRRQALYNEQFF,TGTGCCAGCAGCCAGAGACGACAGGCGCTCTACAATGAGCAGTTCTTC
TRBJ1-2,TRBV29-1,TRBD1,CSVSSGQNYGYTF,TGCAGCGTTTCCTCGGGACAGAACTATGGCTACACCTTC
TRBJ1-4,TRBV25-1,TRBD1,CASSDRGLSNEKLFF,TGTGCCAGCAGTGACAGGGGGCTATCTAATGAAAAACTGTTTTTT
TRBJ2-1,TRBV10-2,TRBD2,CASKTSGYNEQFF,TGCGCCAGCAAAACTAGCGGGTACAATGAGCAGTTCTTC
TRBJ2-5,TRBV2,TRBD1,CASCRQGDQETQYF,TGTGCCAGCTGCCGACAGGGGGACCAAGAGACCCAGTACTTC
TRBJ1-1,TRBV4-1,.,CASSLTSGPGEAFF,TGCGCCAGCAGCCTCACAAGCGGACCTGGCGAAGCTTTCTTT
TRBJ1-1,TRBV5-1,.,CASSLVGVAEAFF,TGCGCCAGCAGCTTAGTCGGGGTGGCTGAAGCTTTCTTT
TRBJ2-7,TRBV7-8,TRBD2,CASSPRGGGGPDEQYF,TGTGCCAGCAGCCCTCGGGGGGGCGGGGGGCCGGACGAGCAGTACTTC
TRBJ2-5,TRBV4-1,TRBD2,CASSLGVGTSDQETQYF,TGCGCCAGCAGCCTCGGCGTTGGGACTAGCGACCAAGAGACCCAGTACTTC
TRBJ1-5,TRBV2,.,CASREVRGNQPQHF,TGTGCCAGCCGGGAGGTACGGGGCAATCAGCCCCAGCATTTT
TRBJ2-2,TRBV2,TRBD1,CASREQGNGELFF,TGTGCCAGCAGGGAACAGGGGAACGGGGAGCTGTTTTTT
TRBJ1-6,TRBV25-1,.,CASRNTISPLHF,TGTGCCAGCAGGAACACGATTTCACCCCTCCACTTT
TRBJ2-1,TRBV5-4,.,CASSGGTYNEQFF,TGTGCCAGCAGCGGAGGGACCTACAATGAGCAGTTCTTC
TRBJ1-3,TRBV5-1,TRBD1,CASSLGTGTGNTIYF,TGCGCCAGCAGCTTGGGGACAGGAACTGGAAACACCATATATTTT